Listed below are T cell receptor beta chains from one sample, sequenced in a study of blood T cell repertoires in COVID-19. Method: immunoSEQ multiplex PCR; TCRdb's copy keeps in-frame clones and lacks some. The table records 150,000 or so clones, roughly 80% of them present only once. Sequenced: peripheral blood. These receptors were taken from an elderly woman with acute or convalescent COVID-19. Each CDR3 is given with its conserved first and last residue. The D gene is left open where the match is weak. For some rows the clone size is stated as once, few or many, or as a class when expanded; others skip it.

>TRBV5-6|TRBJ2-1|-|TRBD1
TGTGCCAGCAGCTTGGGGGGACAGGGCTTGCGTGAGCAGTTCTTC
CASSLGGQGLREQFF
>TRBV18|TRBJ2-7|-|TRBD2
TGTGCCAGCTCATCGAGGCGGGGGTCCTCCTACGAGCAGTACTTC
CASSSRRGSSYEQYF
>TRBV6-4|TRBJ2-3|-|TRBD2
TGTGCCAGCTCCGCCGGGGGGGCTCAAGATACGCAGTATTTT
CASSAGGAQDTQYF
>TRBV5-1|TRBJ2-3|-|TRBD1
TGCGCCAGCAGCCAGGGACAGGGCACAGATACGCAGTATTTT
CASSQGQGTDTQYF
>TRBV2|TRBJ2-4|-|TRBD1
TGTGCCAGCAGTTCCGAAACAATCCGACAGGGGACCATTCAGTACTTC
CASSSETIRQGTIQYF
>TRBV5-1|TRBJ2-7|-|TRBD1
TGCGCCAGCAGCCTACAGGGGGCGCTTGACGAGCAGTACTTC
CASSLQGALDEQYF
>TRBV7-2|TRBJ2-7|-|-
TGTGCCAGCAGCTTAGGGGGGCCCGCCCTAGTGAACGGGTACTTC
CASSLGGPALVNGYF
>TRBV19|TRBJ2-6|-|-
TGTGCCAGTACCGCCCTCAGCTCTGGGGCCAACGTCCTGACTTTC
CASTALSSGANVLTF
>TRBV14|TRBJ1-1|-|-
TGTGCCAGCAGCCAAGAGCAGGGGACTGAAGCTTTCTTT
CASSQEQGTEAFF
>TRBV7-8|TRBJ1-1|once|-
TGTGCCAGCAGATATATGAACACTGAAGCTTTCTTT
CASRYMNTEAFF